These 18 T cell receptor beta chains originate from one sample sequenced in a study of T cell responses to AZD1222 COVID-19 vaccine. Repertoires were generated with immunoSEQ multiplex PCR, while TCRdb's copy carries only in-frame clones and drops some. This sample carries 130,000 to 150,000 clones, over 85% of them seen once, and the ten largest clones take 5% to 6.5%. The source material was peripheral blood, sampled on day 0 of AZD1222 vaccination. These receptors all stem from an adult in good health.

The table lists this clone with a count of one. The J gene is TRBJ2-1, the V gene TRBV18; the D gene is possibly TRBD2 (5 bases). Germline V gives CDR1 KGHSH, CDR2 LQKENI. The CDR3 has 12 amino acids. V was clipped by 3 bases and J by 8 bases, with 8 bases between them. The CDR3 is CASSPLEDEQFF. The CDR3 bases are TGTGCCAGCTCACCTCTGGAGGATGAGCAGTTCTTC.

This clone was seen a single time. The chain has TRBV28 and TRBJ2-3; D gene ambiguous. CDR3 size: 14 residues. V dropped 3 bases and J dropped 2 bases, with 9 bases sitting between them. Germline loops: CDR1 MDHEN, CDR2 SYDVKM. The CDR3 sequence is CASSLSQNTDTQYF. CDR3 bases: TGTGCCAGCAGTTTGAGCCAGAACACAGATACGCAGTATTTT.

The chain recombines TRBV30 with TRBJ2-3, with 9 bases fitting TRBD1. Trimming at V came to 2 bases and at J to 4 bases, leaving 10 bases not matched to a gene. The germline V gene has CDR1 GTSNPN and CDR2 SVGIG (reference sequence). The CDR3 contains 16 residues. The CDR3, as DNA: TGTGCCTGGAGTCCCTCACTCAGGACAGGGGCAGATACGCAGTATTTT. It translates to CAWSPSLRTGADTQYF.

The CDR3 is CASSGGLAGVDTQYF. In nucleotides, the CDR3 is TGTGCCAGCAGCGGAGGACTAGCGGGAGTTGATACGCAGTATTTT. V is TRBV7-9 and J is TRBJ2-3; 13 nucleotides agree with TRBD2. Trimming cost V 5 bases and J 6 bases; bases outside gene matches: 5. The CDR3 totals 15 residues. Looked up from germline, CDR1 is SEHNR and CDR2 is FQNEAQ (reference sequence). The whole variable domain, filled in from reference TRBV7-9 and TRBJ2-3, reads DTGVSQNPRHKITKRGQNVTFRCDPISEHNRLYWYRQTLGQGPEFLTYFQNEAQLEKSRLLSDRFSAERPKGSFSTLEIQRTEQGDSAMYLCASSGGLAGVDTQYFGPGTRLTVL.

This clone showed up just a few times. This chain uses TRBV6-5 with TRBJ1-2, with D perhaps TRBD1 (6 bases). Between the trimmed V and J ends, which lost 6 bases and 4 bases, there was a span of 12 bases. The CDR3 runs to 13 residues. Germline CDR1 and CDR2: MNHEY and SVGAGI. In DNA, the CDR3 is TGTGCCAGCAGATACAGGGTAGGCTATGGCTACACCTTC. Protein sequence: CASRYRVGYGYTF.

The gene calls are TRBV29-1 and TRBJ1-1, with 8 bases that match TRBD1. CDR1 and CDR2 (germline): SQVTM, ANQGSEA. The CDR3 runs 11 residues. Trimming removed 5 bases from V and 11 bases from J; junction bases left unmatched: 7. CDR3 sequence (DNA): TGCAGCGTTATGAGACAGGGGTGGGCTTTCTTT. Translation: CSVMRQGWAFF.

This clone was counted a single time. The V and J genes are TRBV13 and TRBJ1-1, with TRBD1 as a possible D gene (6 bases). With 4 bases removed from V and 4 bases from J, the gap between germline ends came to 10 bases. Germline V gene sequence: CDR1 PRHDT, CDR2 FYEKMQ (reference sequence). CDR3 length equals 13 residues. Written as DNA, the CDR3 is TGTGCCAGCAGCTCCAGGGGATCCACTGAAGCTTTCTTT. Its translation is CASSSRGSTEAFF.

V and J are TRBV2 and TRBJ2-1, with TRBD1 matching 10 bases. Germline-derived CDR1 and CDR2 are SNHLY and FYNNEI. This CDR3 is built from 14 residues. Trimming cost V 6 bases and J 8 bases; bases outside gene matches: 7. The CDR3 nucleotides are TGTGCCAGCAGGCCCGGGACAGGGGTTGATGAGCAGTTCTTC. Translating gives CASRPGTGVDEQFF.

The CDR3 region is CAWSVTGAGYEQYF. The CDR3 DNA follows: TGTGCCTGGAGTGTAACCGGGGCGGGCTACGAGCAGTACTTC. V usage is TRBV30 and J usage is TRBJ2-7; perhaps D is TRBD1 or TRBD2 (5 bases each). The CDR3 totals 14 residues. The germline V gene encodes CDR1 GTSNPN and CDR2 SVGIG (reference sequence). V lost 0 bases and J 3 bases, leaving 12 bases between the germline ends.

Remarks on this clone: The same CDR3 can be traced to other DNA sequences in this sample. The CDR3 region has the DNA TGTGCCAGCAGCTTAGGAGGAGGTGGCAATCAGCCCCAGCATTTT. Translation: CASSLGGGGNQPQHF. The rearrangement links TRBV7-9 to TRBJ1-5; no clear D. Germline assignment: CDR1 SEHNR and CDR2 FQNEAQ (reference sequence). Deletions cut 1 base from V and 2 bases from J, with 9 bases between. This CDR3 has 15 residues.

This clone showed up just a few times. The chain couples TRBV7-2 to TRBJ1-2; D unresolved. The V end was cut by 1 base, the J end by 5 bases, with 14 bases between. The CDR3 is 15 amino acids. Germline CDR1 SGHTA, CDR2 FQGNSA. CDR3 sequence: CASSLGSPIIYGYTF. CDR3 nucleotide sequence: TGTGCCAGCAGCTTAGGTTCGCCCATTATATATGGCTACACCTTC.

The gene calls are TRBV19 and TRBJ2-6, with 8 bases that match TRBD1. V lost 3 bases, J lost 0 bases, and 16 bases stayed unmatched. This CDR3 region has 21 residues. Germline CDR1 LNHDA, CDR2 SQIVND (reference sequence). The CDR3 reads CASSIESDRGRPDSGANVLTF. Written as DNA, the CDR3 is TGTGCCAGTAGTATCGAATCTGACAGGGGTAGGCCCGACTCTGGGGCCAACGTCCTGACTTTC.

V and J are TRBV29-1 and TRBJ1-4; D gene uncertain. The CDR3 consists of 16 residues. CDR1 and CDR2 from the germline V gene are SQVTM and ANQGSEA. V lost 1 base to trimming and J lost 0 bases, with 12 bases between them. Written as DNA, the CDR3 is TGCAGCGTTGAAGGTCCCGGGCCCTCAACTAATGAAAAACTGTTTTTT. Its protein is CSVEGPGPSTNEKLFF.

This chain connects TRBV29-1 to TRBJ2-7; TRBD1 matches at 8 bases. Per the germline V gene, CDR1 is SQVTM and CDR2 is ANQGSEA. This CDR3 region has 14 residues. V lost 6 bases and J lost 2; bases outside the gene matches: 9. The DNA of the CDR3 is TGCAGCGTAAGAACAGGGGGGAGCACCTACGAGCAGTACTTC. It codes for CSVRTGGSTYEQYF.

The J gene is TRBJ2-7, the V gene TRBV19; 7 bases match TRBD2. CDR3 size: 15 residues. V gave up 5 bases and J gave up 2 bases; unmatched junction bases: 9. From germline, CDR1 is LNHDA and CDR2 SQIVND (reference sequence). CDR3 in DNA: TGTGCCAGTAGTGTCCGACTAGCCTTGGCCTACGAGCAGTACTTC. It encodes CASSVRLALAYEQYF.

CDR3 loop: CASSLVVWGLREQYF. CDR3 bases: TGTGCCAGCAGCTTAGTAGTATGGGGGCTGAGGGAGCAGTACTTC. This chain links TRBV11-2 with TRBJ2-7, with a weak D call TRBD1 (6 bases). Trimming left V 1 base short and J 7 bases short, with 17 bases between. CDR3 size: 15 residues. From germline, CDR1 is SGHAT and CDR2 FQNNGV.

This rearrangement joins TRBV2 to TRBJ2-7; 13 nucleotides agree with TRBD2. This CDR3 has 16 residues. CDR1 SNHLY and CDR2 FYNNEI come from the germline V gene. V dropped 10 bases and J dropped 4; count of bases not matched to a gene: 13. CDR3 nucleotide sequence: TGTGCCACCAGAGCAGGGTTGGGACTAGCGGGATACGAGCAGTACTTC. Amino acids: CATRAGLGLAGYEQYF.

The chain carries TRBV30 and TRBJ1-5; TRBD1 matches at 7 bases. CDR3 length: 16 amino acids. Germline trimming cut 5 bases from V and 5 bases from J; bases unmatched to any gene: 15. Per the germline V gene, CDR1 is GTSNPN and CDR2 is SVGIG (reference sequence). Written as DNA, the CDR3 is TGTGCCTGGCCTCATAACAGGGGCCCAACACATCAGCCCCAGCATTTT. Its protein is CAWPHNRGPTHQPQHF.